This entry lists 21 T cell receptor beta chains sequenced from one sample in a study of T cell repertoires in cytomegalovirus infection. Their antigens remain unidentified. TCRdb analysed the reads with MiXCR anew, one entry per CDR3 protein. This table holds about 830,000 distinct CDR3 sequences, approximately 29% found once. The sample consisted of cultured CD8+ T cells from PBMCs, taken from culture after CMV antigen stimulation. All receptors come from a human donor in good health (CMV status not recorded). Some clones in this sample may be carry-over from other donors' samples.

There are many counts of this clonotype. This chain connects TRBV7-8 to TRBJ2-1; D ambiguous. This CDR3 spans 14 amino acids. V was clipped by 0 bases and J by 5 bases, with 8 bases between them. CDR1 SGHVS and CDR2 FQNEAQ come from the germline V gene. The CDR3 is CASSLAPGHNEQFF. In nucleotides, the CDR3 is TGTGCCAGCAGCTTAGCGCCTGGACACAATGAGCAGTTCTTC.

The rearrangement uses TRBV5-1 and TRBJ1-1; tentative D call: TRBD1 (6 bases). In germline, CDR1 is SGHRS, CDR2 YFSETQ. The CDR3 is made up of 15 amino acids. With 0 bases removed from V and 5 bases from J, the gap between germline ends came to 14 bases. CDR3 sequence: CASSLELGGATEAFF. The CDR3 region has the DNA TGCGCCAGCAGCTTGGAGTTAGGGGGGGCTACTGAAGCTTTCTTT.

With regard to this clonotype: A read error may explain this, as a much larger clone is one base away. This rearrangement joins TRBV7-6 to TRBJ2-3, with D perhaps matching TRBD2 (7 bases). The CDR3 covers 17 residues. Germline V CDR1 and CDR2: SGHVS, FNYEAQ. CDR3 sequence reads: CANSLESFFGGPDTQYF. CDR3 coding DNA: TGTGCCAACAGCTTAGAGTCCTTCTTCGGGGGGCCAGATACGCAGTATTTT.

The chain is built from TRBV27 and TRBJ2-3; D call uncertain. CDR3 length: 13 residues. The germline V and J ends were trimmed by 6 bases and 2 bases, with 9 bases remaining between them. CDR1 is MNHEY and CDR2 is SMNVEV in the germline V gene (reference sequence). CDR3 region: CASSGDDTDTQYF. CDR3 bases: TGTGCCAGCAGCGGAGACGACACAGATACGCAGTATTTT.

This clonotype appeared a few times. The V and J genes are TRBV19 and TRBJ1-2; D uncertain. Trimming cost V 3 bases and J 4 bases, with 9 bases left between them. The V gene's germline CDR1 is LNHDA and CDR2 SQIVND (reference sequence). The CDR3 loop spans 13 amino acids. CDR3 nucleotides: TGTGCCAGTAGTATGGACGGAATCTATGGCTACACCTTC. Encoded protein: CASSMDGIYGYTF.

The rearrangement uses TRBV2 and TRBJ2-4; D may match TRBD1 or TRBD2 (5 bases each). The CDR3 has 14 amino acids. V lost 7 bases and J lost 6, with 16 bases in between. Germline V gene data show CDR1 as SNHLY and CDR2 as FYNNEI. In DNA, the CDR3 is TGTGCCAGCATTGGGACGAACAAAGGAAACATTCAGTACTTC. This codes for CASIGTNKGNIQYF.

The J gene is TRBJ1-1, the V gene TRBV19, with D possibly being TRBD1 (6 bases). CDR1 is LNHDA and CDR2 is SQIVND in the germline V gene (reference sequence). Trimming removed 1 base at V and 7 bases at J, with 7 bases between. The CDR3 extends over 12 amino acids. The CDR3 DNA is TGTGCCAGTAGTATAGCAGGGGTTGAAGCTTTCTTT. This codes for CASSIAGVEAFF. Complete variable domain (other parts from reference TRBV19 and TRBJ1-1): DGGITQSPKYLFRKEGQNVTLSCEQNLNHDAMYWYRQDPGQGLRLIYYSQIVNDFQKGDIAEGYSVSREKKESFPLTVTSAQKNPTAFYLCASSIAGVEAFFGQGTRLTVV.

V is TRBV20-1 and J is TRBJ1-2; perhaps TRBD1 as D (6 bases). Trimming cost V 6 bases and J 6 bases, with 20 bases left between them. There are 14 residues in the CDR3. Germline V lookup: CDR1 DFQATT, CDR2 SNEGSKA (reference sequence). This CDR3 reads CSAEDGGLRNGYTF. The DNA of the CDR3 is TGCAGTGCCGAGGACGGGGGGCTTCGGAATGGCTACACCTTC.

The table lists this clonotype with many counts. The chain uses TRBV7-8 and TRBJ1-6, with D uncertain. Germline values: CDR1 SGHVS, CDR2 FQNEAQ. CDR3 length: 14 residues. The V end lost 4 bases, the J end lost 9 bases, and 13 bases lay between the germline ends. The CDR3 sequence: CASSSKGTSSPLHF. In DNA, the CDR3 is TGTGCCAGCAGCTCCAAGGGTACTAGTTCACCCCTCCACTTT.

The V and J genes are TRBV28 and TRBJ2-1; D gene ambiguous. CDR3 length: 15 amino acids. Germline CDR1 MDHEN, CDR2 SYDVKM. V gave up 3 bases and J gave up 0 bases, with 9 bases separating them. The CDR3 region is CASSFSSSSYNEQFF. DNA of the CDR3: TGTGCCAGCAGTTTCTCGTCGAGCTCCTACAATGAGCAGTTCTTC.

The chain recombines TRBV27 with TRBJ1-4; weak D call: TRBD1 (5 bases). The CDR3 has 13 amino acids. With 7 bases removed from V and 6 bases from J, the gap between germline ends came to 12 bases. Germline V gene data show CDR1 as MNHEY and CDR2 as SMNVEV (reference sequence). The CDR3 protein is CASKGVRYEKLFF. The CDR3 region has the DNA TGTGCCAGCAAAGGGGTACGATATGAAAAACTGTTTTTT.

The V and J genes are TRBV29-1 and TRBJ1-2, with 8 nucleotides matching TRBD1. CDR3 size: 13 residues. With 4 bases clipped from V and 8 bases from J, the junction kept 9 bases outside the gene matches. The germline V gene encodes CDR1 SQVTM and CDR2 ANQGSEA. The CDR3 DNA reads as TGCAGCGTTGTCATCAGGCAGGGGGCCGGCTACACCTTC. Its translation: CSVVIRQGAGYTF.

Only a few counts were recorded for this clonotype. V is TRBV6-1 and J is TRBJ2-7, with D hard to call. The CDR3 loop spans 13 amino acids. Germline V CDR1 and CDR2: MNHNS, SASEGT. CDR3 residues: CASSKAGPYEQYV. The CDR3 DNA reads TGTGCCAGCAGTAAAGCCGGACCCTACGAGCAGTACGTC.

The chain's CDR3 is CASSLALEGRTQYF. In DNA form, the CDR3 reads TGTGCCAGCAGTTTAGCGCTTGAAGGTCGGACCCAGTACTTC. This chain uses TRBV12-3 or TRBV12-4 with TRBJ2-5, with D uncertain. Trimming took 0 bases from V and 7 from J, leaving 12 bases between them. This CDR3 contains 14 residues.

This chain connects TRBV12-3 or TRBV12-4 to TRBJ1-1; weak D call: TRBD1 (5 bases). Trimming took off 3 bases at V and 7 bases at J, with 15 bases between the two ends. This CDR3 comprises 14 residues. The CDR3 protein is CASSFFGSGDEAFF. CDR3 coding DNA: TGTGCCAGCAGTTTTTTTGGGTCGGGGGATGAAGCTTTCTTT.

The chain employs TRBV6-6 and TRBJ1-2, with 8 bases lining up with TRBD1. Per the germline V gene, CDR1 is MNHNY and CDR2 is SVGAGI (reference sequence). V dropped 2 bases and J dropped 4; count of bases not matched to a gene: 6. The CDR3 has 15 amino acids. The CDR3 nucleotides are TGTGCCAGCAGTTACCGGACAGGGATGACCTATGGCTACACCTTC. Residues: CASSYRTGMTYGYTF.

This clonotype occurred a few times. The chain links TRBV19 to TRBJ1-5, with D perhaps TRBD1 (6 bases). Germline V CDR1 and CDR2: LNHDA, SQIVND (reference sequence). V lost 8 bases, J lost 7 bases, and 18 bases lay in between. The CDR3 length is 14 residues. CDR3 amino acids: CASQVGGAGQPQHF. The CDR3 DNA follows: TGTGCCAGTCAAGTAGGGGGGGCGGGACAGCCCCAGCATTTT. The full variable domain, in which reference TRBV19 and TRBJ1-5 provide the parts outside the CDR3, is DGGITQSPKYLFRKEGQNVTLSCEQNLNHDAMYWYRQDPGQGLRLIYYSQIVNDFQKGDIAEGYSVSREKKESFPLTVTSAQKNPTAFYLCASQVGGAGQPQHFGDGTRLSIL.

The chain has TRBV5-4 and TRBJ2-2; 8 bases are shared with TRBD2. The germline CDR1 and CDR2 sequences are SGHNT and YYREEE (reference sequence). The CDR3 spans 20 residues. V trimming: 1 base; J trimming: 3 bases; junction bases outside the gene matches: 17. The CDR3 protein is CASSLRSSVYGGAHTGELFF. The CDR3 nucleotides read TGTGCCAGCAGCTTGAGATCGTCGGTTTACGGGGGGGCTCACACCGGGGAGCTGTTTTTT.

This clonotype was seen only a few times. The V gene is TRBV6-5, the J gene TRBJ2-3; D not certain. This CDR3 is 15 amino acids long. The V gene's germline CDR1 is MNHEY and CDR2 SVGAGI. V lost 0 bases and J lost 0, with 7 bases in between. The CDR3 DNA reads as TGTGCCAGCAGTTACTCAGTTTACAGCACAGATACGCAGTATTTT. Translating gives CASSYSVYSTDTQYF.

This clonotype showed up many times. CDR3 sequence (DNA): TGTGCCAGCAGTTACGTGGGGGACCAAGAGACCCAGTACTTC. It specifies CASSYVGDQETQYF. The rearrangement uses TRBV6-5 and TRBJ2-5; tentatively, D is TRBD1 or TRBD2 (5 bases each). Trimming took 2 bases from V and 0 from J, leaving 7 bases between them. There are 14 residues in the CDR3. The germline gives CDR1 MNHEY, CDR2 SVGAGI.

The CDR3 nucleotides read TGTGCCAGCAGCCTATCCCCGCTAGCGGATCAAGAGACCCAGTACTTC. This sequence encodes CASSLSPLADQETQYF. This chain links TRBV7-6 with TRBJ2-5, with 7 nucleotides matching TRBD2. Germline trimming cut 5 bases from V and 2 bases from J; bases unmatched to any gene: 11. From germline, CDR1 is SGHVS and CDR2 FNYEAQ. The length of the CDR3 is 16 residues.